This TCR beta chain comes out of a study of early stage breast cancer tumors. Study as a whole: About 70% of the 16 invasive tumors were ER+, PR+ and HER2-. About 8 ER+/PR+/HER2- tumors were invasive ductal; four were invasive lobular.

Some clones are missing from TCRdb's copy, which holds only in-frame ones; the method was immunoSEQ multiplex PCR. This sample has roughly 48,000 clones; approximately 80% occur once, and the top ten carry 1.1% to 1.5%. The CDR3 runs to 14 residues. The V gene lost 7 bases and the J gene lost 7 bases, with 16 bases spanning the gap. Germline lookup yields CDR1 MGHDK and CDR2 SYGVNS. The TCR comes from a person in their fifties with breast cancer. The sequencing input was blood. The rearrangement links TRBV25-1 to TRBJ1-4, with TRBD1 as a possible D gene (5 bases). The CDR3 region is CASTDRGGGEKLFF. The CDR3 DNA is TGTGCCAGCACCGACAGAGGTGGGGGTGAAAAACTGTTTTTT.